These T cell receptor beta chains were read from a single sample in a study of blood T cell repertoires in COVID-19. Repertoires were generated with immunoSEQ multiplex PCR, while TCRdb's copy carries only in-frame clones and drops some. The data show about 410,000 clones, with 86% seen just once and 1.4% held by the top ten. The sample taken for sequencing was peripheral blood. These TCRs come from a woman aged 30 to 39 with active or convalescent COVID-19. CDR3s leave out the opening cysteine and the closing phenylalanine or tryptophan. A clone size is listed for some rows: how often the clone was seen (once, few, many), or a class if it is expanded.

-	TRBV7-8	TRBJ1-4	ASSLATGVGEKLF
-	TRBV2	TRBJ1-3	AGGQGISGNTIY
-	TRBV3-1/TRBV3-2	TRBJ2-7	ASSAGTPYEQY
-	TRBV6-5	TRBJ1-1	ASSYATGNTEAF
once	TRBV7-7	TRBJ2-5	ASSVGTTGTQY
-	TRBV7-2	TRBJ2-1	ASSWSGDPSYNEQF
-	TRBV29-1	TRBJ1-5	SVGTVSGQPQH
-	TRBV5-4	TRBJ1-3	ASSLIGYGESSGNTIY
-	TRBV5-6	TRBJ2-2	ASSLGVTGELF
once	TRBV2	TRBJ1-1	ASSSPQGNTEAF
-	TRBV19	TRBJ1-2	ASSKYFGRDSANYGYT
-	TRBV6-2/TRBV6-3	TRBJ1-5	ASSYFSGSNQPQH
-	TRBV19	TRBJ1-5	ASSSTPTGYSNQPQH
few	TRBV4-1	TRBJ2-7	ASSQRPGQGYEQY
-	TRBV3-1/TRBV3-2	TRBJ2-5	ASSLRHNQETQY
-	TRBV7-9	TRBJ2-1	ASSLAVVASGAYNEQF
-	TRBV6-1	TRBJ1-6	ASSDRQVNSPLH
-	TRBV6-5	TRBJ1-4	ASSFSGTGNEKLF
-	TRBV5-5	TRBJ2-1	ASSFGSGVHNEQF
few	TRBV5-5	TRBJ1-5	ASSLITGAYQPQH
-	TRBV5-8	TRBJ1-1	ASSLDRGRAEAF
-	TRBV19	TRBJ2-7	ASSKTQASNSYEQY
-	TRBV2	TRBJ1-2	ASRAGTGPYGYT
-	TRBV27	TRBJ1-2	ATTGRGNYGYT
-	TRBV7-8	TRBJ1-3	ASSLVQGVYSGNTIY
-	TRBV3-1/TRBV3-2	TRBJ2-7	ASSLSPGLGSHEQY
-	TRBV12-3/TRBV12-4	TRBJ1-4	ASSISGRGLLF
-	TRBV6-1	TRBJ2-1	ASSEMAGSYNEQF
-	TRBV7-9	TRBJ2-5	ASSPGQAGEETQY
-	TRBV2	TRBJ2-3	ASSILAGDTQY
-	TRBV6-5	TRBJ2-2	ASSWSGLSGELF
-	TRBV28	TRBJ1-3	ASSPPTGTGNTIY
few	TRBV6-5	TRBJ1-4	ASRPGQINEKLF
-	TRBV2	TRBJ2-7	ASTSPRDRDLYEQY
-	TRBV5-1	TRBJ2-5	ASSTGQGWKTQY
-	TRBV18	TRBJ1-2	ASSPPTAGEDYT
once	TRBV6-5	TRBJ2-4	ASHGTGGTKNIQY
-	TRBV7-9	TRBJ1-5	ASSSQGLNQPQH
once	TRBV27	TRBJ2-3	ASRTSEPARGAQY
-	TRBV4-1	TRBJ2-5	ASSQVGESETQY
few	TRBV29-1	TRBJ1-1	SVDSGLGDTEAF
-	TRBV6-6	TRBJ2-6	ASDSSGANVLT
-	TRBV3-1/TRBV3-2	TRBJ1-6	ASSQWRGQGNSPLH
-	TRBV4-1	TRBJ1-2	ASSLGGVEGSYGYT
-	TRBV7-6	TRBJ1-3	ASSLVGGGNPGNTIY
few	TRBV7-9	TRBJ1-4	ASRATGGDEKLF
-	TRBV5-1	TRBJ2-2	ASSLEWETGELF
-	TRBV18	TRBJ1-2	ASSPEGRDRDYGYT
-	TRBV7-8	TRBJ2-2	ASSLEPGGDTGELF
-	TRBV6-5	TRBJ1-5	ASSYLDSTSNQPQH
-	TRBV7-9	TRBJ2-7	ASSLATGITQSYEQY
-	TRBV19	TRBJ2-1	ASTPNGLAGVYEQF
-	TRBV5-5	TRBJ2-2	ASSRTSGAFTGELF
-	TRBV6-6	TRBJ1-1	ASRISTGGTREAF
few	TRBV27	TRBJ1-6	ASSLVDSRDSPLH
-	TRBV9	TRBJ1-5	ASSIGGTDGNQPQH
-	TRBV19	TRBJ1-1	ASSKGTGDTEAF
-	TRBV19	TRBJ2-6	ASSKRWGGPGANVLT
-	TRBV5-1	TRBJ1-1	ASRDAQGITEAF